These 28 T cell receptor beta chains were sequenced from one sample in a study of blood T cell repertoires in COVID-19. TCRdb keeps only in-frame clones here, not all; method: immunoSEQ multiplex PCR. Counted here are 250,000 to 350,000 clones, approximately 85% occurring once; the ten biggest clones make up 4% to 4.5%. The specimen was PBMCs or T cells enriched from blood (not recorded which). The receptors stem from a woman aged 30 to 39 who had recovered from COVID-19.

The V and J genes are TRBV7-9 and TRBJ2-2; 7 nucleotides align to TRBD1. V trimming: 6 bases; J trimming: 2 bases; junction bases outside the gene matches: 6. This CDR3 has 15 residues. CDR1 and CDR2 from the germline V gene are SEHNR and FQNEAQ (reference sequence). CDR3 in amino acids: CASSYRDRNTGELFF. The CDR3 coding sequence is TGTGCCAGCAGTTACCGGGACAGAAACACCGGGGAGCTGTTTTTT.

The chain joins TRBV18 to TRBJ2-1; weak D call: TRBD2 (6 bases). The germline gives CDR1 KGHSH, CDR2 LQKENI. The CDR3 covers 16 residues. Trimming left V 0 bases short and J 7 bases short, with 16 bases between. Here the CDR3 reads CASSPPEGLAINEQFF. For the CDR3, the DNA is TGTGCCAGCTCACCACCGGAGGGCCTAGCGATAAATGAGCAGTTCTTC.

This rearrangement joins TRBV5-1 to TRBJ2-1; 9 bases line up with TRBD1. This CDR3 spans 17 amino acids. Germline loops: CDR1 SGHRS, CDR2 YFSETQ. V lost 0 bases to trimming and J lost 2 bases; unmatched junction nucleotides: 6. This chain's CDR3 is CASSLAPGQGPYNEQFF. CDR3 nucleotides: TGCGCCAGCAGCTTGGCCCCGGGACAGGGACCCTACAATGAGCAGTTCTTC.

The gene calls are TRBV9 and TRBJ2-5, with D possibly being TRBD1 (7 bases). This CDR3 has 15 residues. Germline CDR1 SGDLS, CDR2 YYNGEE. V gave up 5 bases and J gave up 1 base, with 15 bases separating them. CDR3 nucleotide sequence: TGTGCCAGCAGTTCAGGGGGGACACTCCAAGAGACCCAGTACTTC. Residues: CASSSGGTLQETQYF.

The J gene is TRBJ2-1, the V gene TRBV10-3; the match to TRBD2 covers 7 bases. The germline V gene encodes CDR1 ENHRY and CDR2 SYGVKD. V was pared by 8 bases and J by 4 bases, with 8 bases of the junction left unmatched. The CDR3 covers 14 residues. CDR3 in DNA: TGTGCCATCCGGAGCGGGAACATTTACAATGAGCAGTTCTTC. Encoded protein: CAIRSGNIYNEQFF.

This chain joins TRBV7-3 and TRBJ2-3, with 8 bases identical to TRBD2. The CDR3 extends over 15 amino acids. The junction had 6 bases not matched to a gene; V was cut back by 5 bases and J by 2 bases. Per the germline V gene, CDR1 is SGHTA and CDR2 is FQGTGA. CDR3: CASSPGLATTDTQYF. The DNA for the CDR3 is TGTGCCAGCAGCCCCGGACTAGCAACCACAGATACGCAGTATTTT.

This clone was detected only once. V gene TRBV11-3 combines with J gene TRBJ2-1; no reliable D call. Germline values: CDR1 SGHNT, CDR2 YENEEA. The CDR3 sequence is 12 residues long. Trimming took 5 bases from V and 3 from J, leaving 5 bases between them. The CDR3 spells CASSHGYNEQFF. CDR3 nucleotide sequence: TGTGCCAGCAGCCACGGCTACAATGAGCAGTTCTTC.

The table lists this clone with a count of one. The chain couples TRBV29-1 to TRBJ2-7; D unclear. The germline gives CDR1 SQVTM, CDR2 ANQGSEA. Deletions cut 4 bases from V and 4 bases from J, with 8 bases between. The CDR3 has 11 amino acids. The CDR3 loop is CSVVAGYEQYF. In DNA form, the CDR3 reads TGCAGCGTTGTCGCAGGTTACGAGCAGTACTTC.

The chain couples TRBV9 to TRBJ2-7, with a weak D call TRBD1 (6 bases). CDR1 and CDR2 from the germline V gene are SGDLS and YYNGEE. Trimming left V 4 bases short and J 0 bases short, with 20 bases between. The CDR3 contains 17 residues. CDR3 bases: TGTGCCAGCAGCCAAGGATGGGAGACAGGTGACTCCTACGAGCAGTACTTC. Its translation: CASSQGWETGDSYEQYF.

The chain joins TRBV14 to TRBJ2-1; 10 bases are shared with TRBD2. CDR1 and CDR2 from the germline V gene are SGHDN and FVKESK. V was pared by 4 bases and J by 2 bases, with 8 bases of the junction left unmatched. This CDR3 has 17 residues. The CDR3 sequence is CASSPPTLAGAYNEQFF. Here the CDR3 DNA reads TGTGCCAGCAGCCCCCCCACCCTAGCGGGAGCCTACAATGAGCAGTTCTTC.

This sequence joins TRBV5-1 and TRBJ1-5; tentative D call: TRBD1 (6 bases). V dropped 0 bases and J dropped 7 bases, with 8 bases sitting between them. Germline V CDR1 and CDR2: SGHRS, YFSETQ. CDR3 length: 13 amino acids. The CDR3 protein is CASSLEGEQPQHF. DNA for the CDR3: TGCGCCAGCAGCTTGGAGGGGGAACAGCCCCAGCATTTT.

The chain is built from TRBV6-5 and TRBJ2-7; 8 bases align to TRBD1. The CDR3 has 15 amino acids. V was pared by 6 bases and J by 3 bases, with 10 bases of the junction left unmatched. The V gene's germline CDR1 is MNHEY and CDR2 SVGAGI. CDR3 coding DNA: TGTGCCAGCAGCCCCGGACAGGGAAGACTCTACGAGCAGTACTTC. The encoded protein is CASSPGQGRLYEQYF.

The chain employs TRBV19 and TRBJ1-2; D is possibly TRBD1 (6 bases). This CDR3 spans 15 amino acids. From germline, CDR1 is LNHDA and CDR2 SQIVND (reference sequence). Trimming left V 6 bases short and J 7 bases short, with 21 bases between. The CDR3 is CASSLRDTLVGGYTF. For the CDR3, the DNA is TGTGCCAGTAGCCTCCGGGACACCCTCGTGGGTGGCTACACCTTC.

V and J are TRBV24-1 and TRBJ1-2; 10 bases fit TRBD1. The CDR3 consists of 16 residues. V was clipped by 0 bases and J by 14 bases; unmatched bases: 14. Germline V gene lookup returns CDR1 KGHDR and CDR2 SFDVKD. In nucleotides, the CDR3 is TGTGCCACCAGTGATTTGGACAGGGGGCGCCGGGGGCGGGGGACCTTC. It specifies CATSDLDRGRRGRGTF.

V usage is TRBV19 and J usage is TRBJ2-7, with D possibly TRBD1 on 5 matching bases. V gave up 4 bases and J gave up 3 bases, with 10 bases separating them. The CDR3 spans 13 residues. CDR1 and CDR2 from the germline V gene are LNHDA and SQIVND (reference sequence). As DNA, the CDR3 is TGTGCCAGTAGTAGGGGCCGAAACTACGAGCAGTACTTC. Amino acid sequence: CASSRGRNYEQYF.

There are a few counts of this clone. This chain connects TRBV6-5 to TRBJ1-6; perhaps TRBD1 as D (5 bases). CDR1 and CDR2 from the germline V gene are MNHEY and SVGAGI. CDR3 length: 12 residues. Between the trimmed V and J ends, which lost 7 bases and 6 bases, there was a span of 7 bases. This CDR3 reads CASTQGNSPLHF. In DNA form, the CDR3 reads TGTGCCAGCACCCAGGGTAATTCACCCCTCCACTTT.

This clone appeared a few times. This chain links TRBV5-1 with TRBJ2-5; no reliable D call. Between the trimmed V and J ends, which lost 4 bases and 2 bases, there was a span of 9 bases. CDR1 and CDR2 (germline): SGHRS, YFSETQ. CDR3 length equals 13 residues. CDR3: CASSVQNQETQYF. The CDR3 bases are TGCGCCAGCAGCGTTCAGAATCAAGAGACCCAGTACTTC.

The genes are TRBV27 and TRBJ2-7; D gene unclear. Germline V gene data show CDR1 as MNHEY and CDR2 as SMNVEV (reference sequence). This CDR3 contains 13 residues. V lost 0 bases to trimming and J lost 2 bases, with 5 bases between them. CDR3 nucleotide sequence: TGTGCCAGCAGTTTATCTTCCACCTACGAGCAGTACTTC. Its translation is CASSLSSTYEQYF.

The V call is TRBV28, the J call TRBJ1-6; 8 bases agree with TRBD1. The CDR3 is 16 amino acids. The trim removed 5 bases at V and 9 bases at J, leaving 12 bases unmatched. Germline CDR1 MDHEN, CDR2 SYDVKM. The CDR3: CASSTSGGPKFSPLHF. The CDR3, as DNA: TGTGCCAGCAGTACCTCAGGGGGCCCCAAATTTTCACCCCTCCACTTT.

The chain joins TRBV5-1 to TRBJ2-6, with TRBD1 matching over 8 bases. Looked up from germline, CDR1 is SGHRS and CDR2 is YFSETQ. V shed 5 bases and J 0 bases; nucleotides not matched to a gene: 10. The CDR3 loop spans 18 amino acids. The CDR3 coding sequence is TGCGCCAGCAGGAGCCCGGGACAGGAAAGCTCTGGGGCCAACGTCCTGACTTTC. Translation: CASRSPGQESSGANVLTF.

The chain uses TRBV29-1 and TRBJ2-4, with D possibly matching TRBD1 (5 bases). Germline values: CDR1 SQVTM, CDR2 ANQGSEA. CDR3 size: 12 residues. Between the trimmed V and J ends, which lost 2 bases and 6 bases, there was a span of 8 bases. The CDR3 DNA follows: TGCAGCGTTGAAACTACAGGAAACATTCAGTACTTC. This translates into CSVETTGNIQYF.

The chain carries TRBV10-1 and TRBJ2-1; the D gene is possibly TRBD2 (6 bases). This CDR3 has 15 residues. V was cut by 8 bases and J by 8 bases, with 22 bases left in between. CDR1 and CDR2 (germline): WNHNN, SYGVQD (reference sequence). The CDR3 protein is CASGAGRKGLHEQFF. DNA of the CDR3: TGCGCCAGCGGGGCGGGGAGGAAAGGGCTTCATGAGCAGTTCTTC.

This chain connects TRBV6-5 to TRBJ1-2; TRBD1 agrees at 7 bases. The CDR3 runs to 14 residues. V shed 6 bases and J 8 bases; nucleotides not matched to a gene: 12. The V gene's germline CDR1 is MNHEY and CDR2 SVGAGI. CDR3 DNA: TGTGCCAGCAGCCACGGACAGGCAACTGTCGGCTACACCTTC. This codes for CASSHGQATVGYTF.

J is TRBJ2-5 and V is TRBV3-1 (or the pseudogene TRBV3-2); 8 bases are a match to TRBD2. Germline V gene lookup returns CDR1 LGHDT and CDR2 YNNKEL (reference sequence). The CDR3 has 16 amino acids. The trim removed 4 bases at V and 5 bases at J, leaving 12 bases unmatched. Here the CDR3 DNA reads TGTGCCAGCAGCCCTGGGACTAGAAGGCGAGAGGAGACCCAGTACTTC. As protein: CASSPGTRRREETQYF.

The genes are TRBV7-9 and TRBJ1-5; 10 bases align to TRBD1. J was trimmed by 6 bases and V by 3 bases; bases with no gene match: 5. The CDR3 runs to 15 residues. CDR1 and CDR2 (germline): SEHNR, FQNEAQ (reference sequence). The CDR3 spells CASSLGTGEIQPQHF. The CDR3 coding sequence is TGTGCCAGCAGCTTGGGGACAGGGGAAATTCAGCCCCAGCATTTT. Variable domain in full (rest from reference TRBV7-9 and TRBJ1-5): DTGVSQNPRHKITKRGQNVTFRCDPISEHNRLYWYRQTLGQGPEFLTYFQNEAQLEKSRLLSDRFSAERPKGSFSTLEIQRTEQGDSAMYLCASSLGTGEIQPQHFGDGTRLSIL.

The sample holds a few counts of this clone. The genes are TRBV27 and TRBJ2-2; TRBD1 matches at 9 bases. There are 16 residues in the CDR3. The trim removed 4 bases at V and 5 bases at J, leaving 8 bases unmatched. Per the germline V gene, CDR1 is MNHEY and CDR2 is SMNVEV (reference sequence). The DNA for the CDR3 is TGTGCCAGCAGTTGGTCGGGACAGGGAAGGACCGGGGAGCTGTTTTTT. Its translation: CASSWSGQGRTGELFF.

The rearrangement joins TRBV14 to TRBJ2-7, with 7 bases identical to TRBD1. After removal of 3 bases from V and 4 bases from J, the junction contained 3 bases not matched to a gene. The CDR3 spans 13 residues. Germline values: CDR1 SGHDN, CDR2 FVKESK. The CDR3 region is CASSQAGGYEQYF. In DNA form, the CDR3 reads TGTGCCAGCAGCCAGGCAGGGGGTTACGAGCAGTACTTC.

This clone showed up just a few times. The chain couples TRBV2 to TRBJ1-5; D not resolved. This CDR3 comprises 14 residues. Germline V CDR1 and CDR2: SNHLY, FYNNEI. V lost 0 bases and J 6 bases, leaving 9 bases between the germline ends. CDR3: CASSEARGSQPQHF. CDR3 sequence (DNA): TGTGCCAGCAGTGAAGCCAGAGGGTCTCAGCCCCAGCATTTT.